The 8 T cell receptor beta chains listed next were all sequenced from one sample in a study of OX40 agonist ivuxolimab in advanced cancers. Profiling relied on immunoSEQ multiplex PCR, and the TCRdb table lists in-frame clones only, not all of them. The sample consists of tens of thousands of clones, 84% of them appearing once. The source material was CD4+ or CD8+ T cells sorted from blood, sampled in a trial of the OX40 agonist ivuxolimab. The receptors derive from an adult with an advanced solid tumor such as melanoma, head and neck, liver or kidney cancer.

The chain employs TRBV5-4 and TRBJ1-1, with 7 nucleotides matching TRBD1. Trimming removed 4 bases from V and 3 bases from J; junction bases left unmatched: 9. The CDR3 is 15 residues long. Germline-derived CDR1 and CDR2 are SGHNT and YYREEE (reference sequence). CDR3 region: CASSGGGSRYTEAFF. The CDR3 coding sequence is TGTGCCAGCAGCGGAGGGGGCTCGAGATACACTGAAGCTTTCTTT.

The chain is built from TRBV7-2 and TRBJ2-7; D gene ambiguous. The CDR3 consists of 15 residues. V was cut by 5 bases and J by 2 bases, with 16 bases left in between. CDR1 SGHTA and CDR2 FQGNSA come from the germline V gene. In nucleotides, the CDR3 is TGTGCCAGCAGCCCTGTTCCGGCGCCCGCCTACGAGCAGTACTTC. It specifies CASSPVPAPAYEQYF.

The CDR3 DNA follows: TGTGCCAGCAAAGGAACCCAGGGGGTTAGCAATCAGCCCCAGCATTTT. Residues: CASKGTQGVSNQPQHF. This chain uses TRBV28 with TRBJ1-5; 7 bases align to TRBD1. Germline assignment: CDR1 MDHEN and CDR2 SYDVKM. The CDR3 extends over 16 amino acids. Trimming removed 7 bases from V and 0 bases from J; junction bases left unmatched: 9.

The chain couples TRBV5-5 to TRBJ2-7; 9 nucleotides agree with TRBD1. V shed 5 bases and J 3 bases; nucleotides not matched to a gene: 6. The germline CDR1 and CDR2 sequences are SGHKS and YYEKEE (reference sequence). The CDR3 has 14 amino acids. The CDR3 reads CASRTGTGFYEQYF. The CDR3 bases are TGTGCCAGCAGAACCGGGACAGGGTTCTACGAGCAGTACTTC.

The V gene is TRBV4-1, the J gene TRBJ2-1, with D maybe TRBD2 (7 bases). V lost 4 bases, J lost 8 bases, and 18 bases lay in between. Germline-derived CDR1 and CDR2 are MGHRA and YSYEKL. The CDR3 length is 15 residues. The CDR3 loop is CASSPRAGAGYEQFF. In nucleotides, the CDR3 is TGCGCCAGCAGCCCCAGGGCGGGGGCAGGGTATGAGCAGTTCTTC.

The chain links TRBV5-1 to TRBJ2-3; D is undetermined. Germline loops: CDR1 SGHRS, CDR2 YFSETQ. V lost 6 bases to trimming and J lost 0 bases, with 14 bases between them. The CDR3 contains 15 residues. CDR3 nucleotide sequence: TGCGCCAGCACCCCGGACGGCAGTAGCACAGATACGCAGTATTTT. It encodes CASTPDGSSTDTQYF.

The genes are TRBV9 and TRBJ2-2; tentative D call: TRBD1 (5 bases). Per germline, CDR1 SGDLS and CDR2 YYNGEE. The CDR3 consists of 14 residues. Trimming removed 5 bases at V and 1 base at J, with 9 bases between. CDR3 residues: CASRTGQNTGELFF. In nucleotides, the CDR3 is TGTGCCAGCAGAACCGGACAGAACACCGGGGAGCTGTTTTTT.

The chain uses TRBV9 and TRBJ1-2; perhaps TRBD1 as D (5 bases). The CDR3 covers 15 residues. In germline, CDR1 is SGDLS, CDR2 YYNGEE. V lost 0 bases and J lost 4, with 13 bases in between. DNA of the CDR3: TGTGCCAGCAGCGTAGGGCCAGGGCTCAGCTATGGCTACACCTTC. Residues: CASSVGPGLSYGYTF.